Below, 29 T cell receptor beta chains from the same sample are listed, as sequenced in a study of vaccination effects on CD4 cells after COVID-19. These receptors' targets are unknown. When around ten days of culture had elapsed, CD4+ T cells were isolated. Vaccine administered to participants consisted of two doses of either BNT162b2 or mRNA-1273. The method was immunoSEQ multiplex PCR; TCRdb's version includes in-frame clones alone and lacks a portion of them. The sample lists tens of thousands of clones; 65% to 80% were seen once. Sequences were derived from CD4+ T cells from PBMCs cultured without peptide, sampled after COVID-19 vaccination. The origin of the receptors is a human donor who received a COVID-19 vaccine.

The V gene is TRBV30, the J gene TRBJ2-1; D gene ambiguous. The CDR3 is 14 amino acids. Per germline, CDR1 GTSNPN and CDR2 SVGIG (reference sequence). Trimming removed 2 bases at V and 5 bases at J, with 13 bases between. DNA for the CDR3: TGTGCCTGGAGTTGGCAGGTAATCGACAATGAGCAGTTCTTC. This sequence encodes CAWSWQVIDNEQFF. Looking up the rest from reference TRBV30 and TRBJ2-1 gives the full variable domain: SQTIHQWPATLVQPVGSPLSLECTVEGTSNPNLYWYRQAAGRGLQLLFYSVGIGQISSEVPQNLSASRPQDRQFILSSKKLLLSDSGFYLCAWSWQVIDNEQFFGPGTRLTVL.

This rearrangement joins TRBV5-1 to TRBJ2-1, with 10 bases matching TRBD2. The germline CDR1 and CDR2 sequences are SGHRS and YFSETQ. The CDR3 runs to 16 residues. After removal of 3 bases from V and 4 bases from J, the junction contained 7 bases not matched to a gene. The CDR3 bases are TGCGCCAGCAGCTCAGAAGCGGGGGGGGGATACAATGAGCAGTTCTTC. This translates into CASSSEAGGGYNEQFF.

In this sample, this clone turned up once. This rearrangement joins TRBV5-1 to TRBJ1-2, with D perhaps TRBD1 (6 bases). The germline V and J ends were trimmed by 4 bases and 6 bases, with 13 bases remaining between them. Germline-derived CDR1 and CDR2 are SGHRS and YFSETQ. CDR3 length: 13 amino acids. The CDR3 reads CASSIQGSNGYTF. CDR3 sequence (DNA): TGCGCCAGCAGCATCCAGGGGTCCAATGGCTACACCTTC.

This chain joins TRBV10-2 and TRBJ2-3; 10 bases fit TRBD1. With V trimmed by 0 bases and J by 8 bases, 5 bases remained unmatched. Germline V gives CDR1 WSHSY, CDR2 SAAADI. The CDR3 has 15 amino acids. The chain's CDR3 is CASSESGQGSGTQYF. The CDR3 DNA is TGCGCCAGCAGTGAGTCGGGACAGGGGAGTGGTACGCAGTATTTT.

This chain uses TRBV2 with TRBJ2-7, with D possibly being TRBD2 (5 bases). V was trimmed by 6 bases and J by 3 bases, leaving 9 bases between them. Germline CDR1 is SNHLY and CDR2 is FYNNEI. This CDR3 is built from 12 residues. The CDR3 region is CASRVGSYEQYV. In nucleotides, the CDR3 is TGTGCCAGCAGAGTGGGGAGCTACGAGCAGTACGTC.

V usage is TRBV4-2 and J usage is TRBJ2-5; D is unclear. The germline CDR1 and CDR2 sequences are LGHNA and YNFKEQ. Trimming shortened V by 0 bases and J by 7 bases, and 18 bases separated the two germline ends. The CDR3 spans 16 residues. Here the CDR3 reads CASSQDLDLPRGTQYF. DNA for the CDR3: TGTGCCAGCAGCCAAGATCTCGACTTGCCACGTGGGACCCAGTACTTC.

The chain employs TRBV5-1 and TRBJ1-6; 8 positions agree with TRBD1. Germline V gene sequence: CDR1 SGHRS, CDR2 YFSETQ. V shed 4 bases, J shed 10 bases, and the junction held 13 bases outside the gene matches. The CDR3 has 16 residues. The CDR3 region is CASSQSGQDGYSPLHF. CDR3 coding DNA: TGCGCCAGCAGCCAGTCGGGACAGGACGGTTACTCACCCCTCCACTTT.

V and J are TRBV28 and TRBJ2-3, with 9 bases fitting TRBD2. The CDR3 length is 16 residues. J lost 3 bases, V lost 2 bases, and 6 bases had no gene match. Germline CDR1 reads MDHEN; CDR2 reads SYDVKM. In DNA, the CDR3 is TGTGCCAGCAGTTTAGGGCGGGGGGGCCGGACAGATACGCAGTATTTT. Its translation: CASSLGRGGRTDTQYF.

This clone was seen a handful of times. The rearrangement uses TRBV5-1 and TRBJ1-1; TRBD1 might be the D (5 bases). This CDR3 region has 14 residues. Trimming stripped 5 bases from V and 7 bases from J, with 18 bases between. Germline CDR1 reads SGHRS; CDR2 reads YFSETQ. CDR3 region: CASSSSGAEGEAFF. In nucleotides, the CDR3 is TGCGCCAGCAGTTCTTCCGGGGCCGAGGGTGAAGCTTTCTTT. Complete variable domain (other parts from reference TRBV5-1 and TRBJ1-1): KAGVTQTPRYLIKTRGQQVTLSCSPISGHRSVSWYQQTPGQGLQFLFEYFSETQRNKGNFPGRFSGRQFSNSRSEMNVSTLELGDSALYLCASSSSGAEGEAFFGQGTRLTVV.

This chain links TRBV3-1 (or the pseudogene TRBV3-2) with TRBJ1-5; D is possibly TRBD1 (5 bases). This CDR3 has 14 residues. V was trimmed by 4 bases and J by 1 base, leaving 8 bases between them. Germline CDR1 is LGHDT and CDR2 is YNNKEL (reference sequence). CDR3 amino acids: CASSPGPSNQPQHF. The CDR3 DNA sequence: TGTGCCAGCAGCCCGGGACCGAGCAATCAGCCCCAGCATTTT.

The genes are TRBV7-2 and TRBJ1-3; D might be TRBD1 (5 bases). This CDR3 spans 15 amino acids. The germline CDR1 and CDR2 sequences are SGHTA and FQGNSA. Trimming took off 6 bases at V and 4 bases at J, with 16 bases between the two ends. This chain's CDR3 is CASSRTGETGNTIYF. CDR3 nucleotide sequence: TGTGCCAGCAGTCGTACGGGGGAGACGGGAAACACCATATATTTT.

The CDR3 loop is CASMRGLAATGKANVLTF. The CDR3 region has the DNA TGTGCCAGCATGCGGGGACTAGCGGCTACTGGGAAGGCCAACGTCCTGACTTTC. The V gene is TRBV2, the J gene TRBJ2-6, with TRBD2 identical over 11 bases. With V trimmed by 7 bases and J by 6 bases, 14 bases remained unmatched. Germline CDR1 SNHLY, CDR2 FYNNEI. The CDR3 is 18 residues long.

This clone was observed a handful of times. The chain joins TRBV28 to TRBJ1-4, with D unresolved. The germline CDR1 and CDR2 sequences are MDHEN and SYDVKM. V was clipped by 6 bases and J by 0 bases, with 5 bases between them. This CDR3 comprises 13 residues. The CDR3 region has the DNA TGTGCCAGCAGGACCTCAACTAATGAAAAACTGTTTTTT. Translated, it gives CASRTSTNEKLFF.

This sequence joins TRBV12-2 and TRBJ1-6; TRBD1, the table's D call, was not compared with the DNA. TRBV12-2 is labeled a pseudogene. This CDR3 is built from 13 residues. The CDR3 nucleotides are TGTGCAAGTCGCTTAATTAGGGGTTCACCCCTCCACTTT. Translating gives CASRLIRGSPLHF.

The genes are TRBV7-2 and TRBJ1-5, with no clear D. There are 16 residues in the CDR3. In germline, CDR1 is SGHTA, CDR2 FQGNSA. Trimming removed 4 bases at V and 0 bases at J, with 13 bases between. The CDR3 here is CASSSRPIYSNQPQHF. In DNA, the CDR3 is TGTGCCAGCAGCTCCCGACCCATTTATAGCAATCAGCCCCAGCATTTT.

The rearrangement joins TRBV27 to TRBJ2-7; 9 positions agree with TRBD1. The CDR3 covers 13 residues. The junction had 3 bases not matched to a gene; V was cut back by 3 bases and J by 6 bases. Germline CDR1 and CDR2: MNHEY and SMNVEV (reference sequence). The CDR3 here is CASSFGTGSEQYV. The CDR3, as DNA: TGTGCCAGCAGTTTTGGGACAGGGAGCGAGCAGTACGTC.

This clone has just a few counts. V usage is TRBV9 and J usage is TRBJ2-2; TRBD1 aligns across 7 bases. This CDR3 has 14 amino acids. Germline CDR1 reads SGDLS; CDR2 reads YYNGEE. V lost 7 bases, J lost 3 bases, and 6 bases stayed unmatched. CDR3 nucleotides: TGTGCCAGCTGCCGGGACAGATACACCGGGGAGCTGTTTTTT. Protein product: CASCRDRYTGELFF. Based on the CDR3 plus reference TRBV9 and TRBJ2-2, the full variable domain is DSGVTQTPKHLITATGQRVTLRCSPRSGDLSVYWYQQSLDQGLQFLIQYYNGEERAKGNILERFSAQQFPDLHSELNLSSLELGDSALYFCASCRDRYTGELFFGEGSRLTVL.

This clone was counted only a few times. This chain joins TRBV5-1 and TRBJ2-2; D tentatively reads TRBD1 or TRBD2 (5 bases each). Germline lookup yields CDR1 SGHRS and CDR2 YFSETQ. V gave up 4 bases and J gave up 5 bases, with 12 bases separating them. The CDR3 is 14 amino acids. The CDR3 nucleotides read TGCGCCAGCAGCACCGGGACCACTACCGGGGAGCTGTTTTTT. This sequence encodes CASSTGTTTGELFF.

The chain carries TRBV24-1 and TRBJ1-2; TRBD1 might be the D (6 bases). Trimming shortened V by 4 bases and J by 4 bases, and 12 bases separated the two germline ends. The CDR3 contains 14 residues. The germline CDR1 and CDR2 sequences are KGHDR and SFDVKD. The CDR3 here is CATSETTGFYGYTF. The CDR3 coding sequence is TGTGCCACCAGTGAGACCACAGGGTTCTATGGCTACACCTTC.

The genes are TRBV9 and TRBJ1-4, with a possible D match to TRBD1 (5 bases). Per the germline V gene, CDR1 is SGDLS and CDR2 is YYNGEE. There are 15 residues in the CDR3. Trimming took 3 bases from V and 0 from J, leaving 9 bases between them. CDR3 loop: CASSEGPATNEKLFF. As DNA, the CDR3 is TGTGCCAGCAGCGAGGGGCCCGCAACTAATGAAAAACTGTTTTTT.

V is TRBV29-1 and J is TRBJ1-2; 10 positions match TRBD1. The J segment lost 4 bases and the V segment lost 4 bases, leaving 3 bases of the junction unmatched. The CDR3 spans 13 residues. Germline V gene lookup returns CDR1 SQVTM and CDR2 ANQGSEA. CDR3 sequence (DNA): TGCAGCGTTGGGACAGGGGGTGGCTATGGCTACACCTTC. It is translated as CSVGTGGGYGYTF.

In DNA form, the CDR3 reads TGTGCCAGCAGCTTTTCAGGGGCTGATGGCTACACCTTC. Translated, it gives CASSFSGADGYTF. This chain uses TRBV7-2 with TRBJ1-2; tentatively, D is TRBD1 (6 bases). V was cut by 3 bases and J by 6 bases, with 11 bases left in between. The V gene's germline CDR1 is SGHTA and CDR2 FQGNSA. The CDR3 sequence is 13 residues long.

The gene calls are TRBV2 and TRBJ1-6; possible D gene TRBD1, 5 bases. The CDR3 extends over 13 amino acids. The V gene's germline CDR1 is SNHLY and CDR2 FYNNEI. With 7 bases removed from V and 7 bases from J, the gap between germline ends came to 11 bases. In nucleotides, the CDR3 is TGTGCCAGCATGTCGGGACTGAATTCACCCCTCCACTTT. Encoded protein: CASMSGLNSPLHF.

The V and J genes are TRBV6-4 and TRBJ2-1; possible D gene TRBD2, 5 bases. V was clipped by 6 bases and J by 7 bases, with 22 bases between them. The CDR3 is 16 amino acids. The germline V gene has CDR1 MRHNA and CDR2 SNTAGT. The CDR3 is CASSEGSGRYENEQFF. The CDR3, as DNA: TGTGCCAGCAGCGAGGGAAGTGGCCGTTATGAGAATGAGCAGTTCTTC.

This clone has more than one count but fewer than ten. V is TRBV7-9 and J is TRBJ1-6, with D perhaps matching TRBD1 (6 bases). The CDR3 has 17 residues. CDR1 SEHNR and CDR2 FQNEAQ come from the germline V gene (reference sequence). Between the trimmed V and J ends, which lost 3 bases and 5 bases, there was a span of 17 bases. The CDR3 spells CASSFGGGRGDNSPLHF. Written as DNA, the CDR3 is TGTGCCAGCAGCTTCGGCGGGGGGCGTGGGGATAATTCACCCCTCCACTTT. Full variable domain (remainder filled in from reference TRBV7-9 and TRBJ1-6): DTGVSQNPRHKITKRGQNVTFRCDPISEHNRLYWYRQTLGQGPEFLTYFQNEAQLEKSRLLSDRFSAERPKGSFSTLEIQRTEQGDSAMYLCASSFGGGRGDNSPLHFGNGTRLTVT.

J is TRBJ1-6 and V is TRBV5-5, with 7 bases fitting TRBD1. V trimming: 5 bases; J trimming: 0 bases; junction bases outside the gene matches: 5. The CDR3 runs to 16 residues. Looked up from germline, CDR1 is SGHKS and CDR2 is YYEKEE (reference sequence). CDR3 residues: CASRGGQSSYNSPLHF. CDR3 coding DNA: TGTGCCAGCAGAGGGGGACAGAGCTCCTATAATTCACCCCTCCACTTT.

V gene TRBV10-2 combines with J gene TRBJ1-5; no clear D. The CDR3 runs 14 residues. From germline, CDR1 is WSHSY and CDR2 SAAADI. The germline V and J ends were trimmed by 2 bases and 9 bases, with 14 bases remaining between them. CDR3 amino acids: CASSETLAPRPQHF. CDR3 DNA: TGCGCCAGCAGTGAGACCCTGGCACCCCGGCCCCAGCATTTT.

The V gene is TRBV9, the J gene TRBJ2-3; no definite D call. This CDR3 has 13 residues. V was trimmed by 4 bases and J by 6 bases, leaving 12 bases between them. CDR1 and CDR2 (germline): SGDLS, YYNGEE. This chain's CDR3 is CASSTLGTDTQYF. CDR3 DNA sequence: TGTGCCAGCAGCACCCTAGGAACCGATACGCAGTATTTT.

In this sample, this clone turned up a few times. J is TRBJ1-2 and V is TRBV28, with 7 bases lining up with TRBD1. The junction had 0 bases not matched to a gene; V was cut back by 2 bases and J by 3 bases. Germline CDR1 is MDHEN and CDR2 is SYDVKM. This CDR3 is built from 13 residues. The CDR3 here is CASSLGTDYGYTF. CDR3 in DNA: TGTGCCAGCAGTTTAGGGACAGACTATGGCTACACCTTC.